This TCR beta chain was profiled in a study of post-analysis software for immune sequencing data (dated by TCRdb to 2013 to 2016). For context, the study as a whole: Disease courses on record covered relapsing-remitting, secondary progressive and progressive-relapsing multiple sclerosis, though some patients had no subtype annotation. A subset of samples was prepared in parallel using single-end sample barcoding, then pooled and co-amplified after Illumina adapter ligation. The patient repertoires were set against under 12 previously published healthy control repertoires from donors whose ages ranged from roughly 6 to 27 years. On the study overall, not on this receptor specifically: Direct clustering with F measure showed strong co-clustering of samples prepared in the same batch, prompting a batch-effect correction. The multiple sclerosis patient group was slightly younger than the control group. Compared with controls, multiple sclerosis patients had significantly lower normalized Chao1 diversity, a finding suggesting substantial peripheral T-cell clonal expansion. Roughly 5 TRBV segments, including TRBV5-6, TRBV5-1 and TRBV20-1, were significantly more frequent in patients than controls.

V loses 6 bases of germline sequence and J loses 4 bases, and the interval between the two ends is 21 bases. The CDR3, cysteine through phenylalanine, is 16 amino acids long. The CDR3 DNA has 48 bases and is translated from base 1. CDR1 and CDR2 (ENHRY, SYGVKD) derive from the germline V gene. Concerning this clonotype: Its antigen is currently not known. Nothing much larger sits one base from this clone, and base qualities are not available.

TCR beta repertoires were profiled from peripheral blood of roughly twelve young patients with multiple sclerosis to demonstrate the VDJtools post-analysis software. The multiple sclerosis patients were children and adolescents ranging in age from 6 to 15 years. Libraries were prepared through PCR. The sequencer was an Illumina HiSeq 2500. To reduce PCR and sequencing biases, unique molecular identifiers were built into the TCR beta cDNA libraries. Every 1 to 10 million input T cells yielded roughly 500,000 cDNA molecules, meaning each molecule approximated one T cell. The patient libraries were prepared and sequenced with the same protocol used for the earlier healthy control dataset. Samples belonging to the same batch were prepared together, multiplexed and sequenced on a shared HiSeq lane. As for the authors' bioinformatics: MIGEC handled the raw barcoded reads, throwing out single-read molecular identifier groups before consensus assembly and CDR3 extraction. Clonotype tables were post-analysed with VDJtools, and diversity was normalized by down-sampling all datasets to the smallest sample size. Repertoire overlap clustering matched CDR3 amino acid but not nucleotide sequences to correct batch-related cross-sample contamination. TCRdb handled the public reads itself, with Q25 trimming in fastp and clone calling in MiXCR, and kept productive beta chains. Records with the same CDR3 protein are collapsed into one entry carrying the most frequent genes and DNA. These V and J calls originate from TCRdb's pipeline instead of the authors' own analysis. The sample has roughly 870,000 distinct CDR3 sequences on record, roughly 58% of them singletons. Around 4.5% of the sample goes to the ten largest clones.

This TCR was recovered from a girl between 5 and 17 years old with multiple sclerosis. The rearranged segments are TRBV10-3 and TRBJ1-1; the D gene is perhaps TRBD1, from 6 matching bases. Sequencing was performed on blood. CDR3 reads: CAISPSLRGLGTEAFF. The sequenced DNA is TGTGCCATCAGCCCCTCTCTTCGGGGGCTCGGCACTGAAGCTTTCTTT.